The 30 T cell receptor beta chains in this list originate from one sample, sequenced in a study of T cell responses to AZD1222 COVID-19 vaccine. Only in-frame clones appear in the TCRdb table, and some are missing; sequencing was by immunoSEQ multiplex PCR. The sample records 80,000 to 95,000 clones, 90% being singletons. Sample: peripheral blood, taken 28 days after the second AZD1222 dose. Receptors originate from an adult who received the AZD1222 COVID-19 vaccine.

The rearrangement links TRBV5-1 to TRBJ1-4, with 7 bases that match TRBD1. CDR3 size: 14 residues. V was pared by 2 bases and J by 8 bases, with 6 bases of the junction left unmatched. The V gene's germline CDR1 is SGHRS and CDR2 YFSETQ. The CDR3 bases are TGCGCCAGCAGCTTTGACAGGGCGGGAGAAAAACTGTTTTTT. It codes for CASSFDRAGEKLFF. Complete variable domain (other parts from reference TRBV5-1 and TRBJ1-4): KAGVTQTPRYLIKTRGQQVTLSCSPISGHRSVSWYQQTPGQGLQFLFEYFSETQRNKGNFPGRFSGRQFSNSRSEMNVSTLELGDSALYLCASSFDRAGEKLFFGSGTQLSVL.

The chain carries TRBV20-1 and TRBJ1-1; perhaps TRBD1 as D (5 bases). This CDR3 is 13 amino acids long. Trimming stripped 3 bases from V and 3 bases from J, with 11 bases between. The germline CDR1 and CDR2 sequences are DFQATT and SNEGSKA (reference sequence). CDR3 residues: CSASRGRDTEAFF. The CDR3 nucleotides are TGCAGTGCTAGTCGGGGACGGGACACTGAAGCTTTCTTT.

This clone was detected only once. The chain has TRBV7-2 and TRBJ2-3; possible D gene TRBD2, 5 bases. CDR3 length: 15 residues. Trimming cost V 6 bases and J 3 bases, with 16 bases left between them. Germline V gene lookup returns CDR1 SGHTA and CDR2 FQGNSA. DNA of the CDR3: TGTGCCAGCAGTTTTACGGGCACGGGGACAGATACGCAGTATTTT. Residues: CASSFTGTGTDTQYF.

The V gene is TRBV19, the J gene TRBJ1-1; 9 nucleotides match TRBD1. Trimming cost V 5 bases and J 6 bases; bases outside gene matches: 7. The CDR3 length is 14 residues. Germline V CDR1 and CDR2: LNHDA, SQIVND (reference sequence). The chain's CDR3 is CASSSTGGMAEAFF. The CDR3 bases are TGTGCCAGTAGTTCGACAGGGGGTATGGCTGAAGCTTTCTTT. The whole variable domain, remainder taken from reference TRBV19 and TRBJ1-1, is DGGITQSPKYLFRKEGQNVTLSCEQNLNHDAMYWYRQDPGQGLRLIYYSQIVNDFQKGDIAEGYSVSREKKESFPLTVTSAQKNPTAFYLCASSSTGGMAEAFFGQGTRLTVV.

This sequence joins TRBV19 and TRBJ1-1; TRBD1 matches at 7 bases. Losses at the gene ends were 6 bases for V and 1 base for J; bases not matched to a gene: 2. CDR3 length: 13 residues. Germline lookup yields CDR1 LNHDA and CDR2 SQIVND (reference sequence). The CDR3 coding sequence is TGTGCCAGTAGCGGACAGGCGAACACTGAAGCTTTCTTT. It specifies CASSGQANTEAFF.

V usage is TRBV3-1 (or the pseudogene TRBV3-2) and J usage is TRBJ2-3; D not certain. The CDR3 contains 12 residues. CDR1 is LGHDT and CDR2 is YNNKEL in the germline V gene (reference sequence). V was cut by 6 bases and J by 2 bases, with 6 bases left in between. The CDR3 bases are TGTGCCAGCAGAGGGCCCACAGATACGCAGTATTTT. Amino acid sequence: CASRGPTDTQYF.

This clone occurred once. This sequence joins TRBV6-2 or TRBV6-3 and TRBJ2-5, with 9 positions matching TRBD1. The CDR3 extends over 20 amino acids. The junction had 22 bases not matched to a gene; V was cut back by 4 bases and J by 4 bases. The V gene's germline CDR1 is MNHEY and CDR2 SVGEGT. Here the CDR3 reads CASSSTSALARDRVPETQYF. The CDR3 DNA sequence: TGTGCCAGCAGTTCCACCTCCGCCCTCGCCCGGGACAGGGTCCCAGAGACCCAGTACTTC.

This chain connects TRBV28 to TRBJ1-6; D unclear. In germline, CDR1 is MDHEN, CDR2 SYDVKM. V dropped 3 bases and J dropped 4 bases, with 16 bases sitting between them. This CDR3 spans 17 amino acids. The CDR3 DNA reads as TGTGCCAGCAGTTTGAGGAACCCGCGACTTTATAATTCACCCCTCCACTTT. Translated, it gives CASSLRNPRLYNSPLHF.

This clone was picked up one time. V is TRBV6-2 or TRBV6-3 and J is TRBJ1-5, with D unclear. Germline V lookup: CDR1 MNHEY, CDR2 SVGEGT. V lost 4 bases and J 6 bases, leaving 19 bases between the germline ends. The CDR3 is 16 residues long. CDR3 coding DNA: TGTGCCAGCAGTTTACGGTCGGGTCTCGTTGCTCAGCCCCAGCATTTT. Amino acids: CASSLRSGLVAQPQHF.

The chain uses TRBV28 and TRBJ1-6; 10 bases align to TRBD1. CDR3 length: 18 residues. In germline, CDR1 is MDHEN, CDR2 SYDVKM. The V gene end was trimmed by 5 bases and the J gene end by 3 bases; junction bases not matched to a gene: 10. The DNA for the CDR3 is TGTGCCAGCAGTCCAAGGCTGGGACAGGGGTTCTATAATTCACCCCTCCACTTT. Encoded protein: CASSPRLGQGFYNSPLHF.

The rearrangement joins TRBV7-6 to TRBJ1-4, with TRBD1 matching over 7 bases. Unmatched junction bases numbered 8, after V lost 5 bases and J lost 8 bases. The CDR3 loop spans 14 amino acids. Germline loops: CDR1 SGHVS, CDR2 FNYEAQ. This CDR3 reads CASSTTGVEEKLFF. The DNA of the CDR3 is TGTGCCAGCAGCACAACAGGGGTGGAGGAAAAACTGTTTTTT.

This chain connects TRBV11-3 to TRBJ2-1; D not resolved. CDR3 length equals 13 residues. V lost 4 bases and J lost 4, with 8 bases in between. Germline V CDR1 and CDR2: SGHNT, YENEEA. The CDR3, as DNA: TGTGCCAGCAGCTCCGACGGATACAATGAGCAGTTCTTC. The encoded protein is CASSSDGYNEQFF.

CDR3 loop: CAISESGINFNYGYTF. The CDR3 DNA follows: TGTGCCATCAGTGAGTCGGGAATCAATTTTAACTATGGCTACACCTTC. The rearrangement uses TRBV10-3 and TRBJ1-2; D is uncertain. V dropped 0 bases and J dropped 1 base, with 12 bases sitting between them. CDR1 and CDR2 from the germline V gene are ENHRY and SYGVKD. The CDR3 has 16 residues.

CDR3: CASGLQGLEQYF. The CDR3 coding sequence is TGTGCCAGCGGATTACAAGGGCTCGAGCAGTACTTC. This chain links TRBV12-3 or TRBV12-4 with TRBJ2-7; D gene ambiguous. Trimming removed 8 bases from V and 6 bases from J, with 14 bases in between. The CDR3 totals 12 residues.

This clone was recorded once. The chain employs TRBV5-5 and TRBJ2-2; 7 bases match TRBD2. The J segment lost 0 bases and the V segment lost 4 bases, leaving 3 bases of the junction unmatched. CDR3 length: 15 residues. Germline V gene sequence: CDR1 SGHKS, CDR2 YYEKEE (reference sequence). The CDR3 sequence is CASSPGTTNTGELFF. The CDR3 coding sequence is TGTGCCAGCAGCCCCGGGACTACGAACACCGGGGAGCTGTTTTTT.

The CDR3 protein is CATSDPGGQNTGELFF. As DNA, the CDR3 is TGTGCCACCAGTGACCCTGGGGGACAGAACACCGGGGAGCTGTTTTTT. The gene calls are TRBV24-1 and TRBJ2-2, with TRBD1 as a possible D gene (6 bases). CDR1 is KGHDR, CDR2 SFDVKD, per germline. CDR3 size: 16 residues. Trimming removed 4 bases at V and 1 base at J, with 12 bases between.

J is TRBJ2-7 and V is TRBV27; D remains unclear. The CDR3 consists of 13 residues. Germline V gene lookup returns CDR1 MNHEY and CDR2 SMNVEV (reference sequence). V was cut by 6 bases and J by 3 bases, with 12 bases left in between. CDR3 amino acids: CASSQHTNYEQYF. CDR3 bases: TGTGCCAGCAGCCAGCACACAAACTACGAGCAGTACTTC.

The chain employs TRBV12-3 or TRBV12-4 and TRBJ1-1; D not certain. V dropped 3 bases and J dropped 9 bases, with 8 bases sitting between them. The CDR3 runs to 11 residues. The CDR3 DNA reads as TGTGCCAGCAGTTTCCGGGGTCAAGCTTTCTTT. Residues: CASSFRGQAFF.

The CDR3 here is CASSLGGYGKISYEQYF. DNA of the CDR3: TGTGCCAGCAGCTTAGGGGGTTATGGGAAGATCTCCTACGAGCAGTACTTC. V usage is TRBV11-2 and J usage is TRBJ2-7; unclear D gene. Trimming stripped 1 base from V and 0 bases from J, with 16 bases between. CDR1 is SGHAT, CDR2 FQNNGV, per germline. This CDR3 is 17 amino acids long.

The gene calls are TRBV3-1 (or the pseudogene TRBV3-2) and TRBJ1-6; D unresolved. CDR1 is LGHDT, CDR2 YNNKEL, per germline (reference sequence). The CDR3 sequence is 15 residues long. V dropped 1 base and J dropped 3 bases, with 7 bases sitting between them. The CDR3 reads CASSQGQNYNSPLHF. For the CDR3, the DNA is TGTGCCAGCAGCCAAGGGCAGAACTATAATTCACCCCTCCACTTT.

This clone has just a few counts. The J gene is TRBJ1-4, the V gene TRBV9, with D tentatively TRBD1 (5 bases). This CDR3 spans 13 amino acids. Germline assignment: CDR1 SGDLS and CDR2 YYNGEE. Trimming removed 4 bases at V and 14 bases at J, with 18 bases between. The CDR3 DNA sequence: TGTGCCAGCAGCCCGGGGACCAGCGGAGGTCTGTTTTTT. Protein: CASSPGTSGGLFF.

The chain has TRBV19 and TRBJ2-3; D gene ambiguous. Germline assignment: CDR1 LNHDA and CDR2 SQIVND (reference sequence). V gave up 0 bases and J gave up 4 bases, with 17 bases separating them. CDR3 length equals 17 residues. The DNA for the CDR3 is TGTGCCAGTAGTATAGACCCCAGAGGTCTCGGTGCAGATACGCAGTATTTT. Its protein product is CASSIDPRGLGADTQYF.

V and J are TRBV30 and TRBJ1-4; D is uncertain. This CDR3 has 13 amino acids. Trimming shortened V by 2 bases and J by 8 bases, and 12 bases separated the two germline ends. CDR1 is GTSNPN and CDR2 is SVGIG in the germline V gene (reference sequence). The CDR3 DNA sequence: TGTGCCTGGAGTATGGACCGGGCGGAAAAACTGTTTTTT. Translating it yields CAWSMDRAEKLFF.

The chain recombines TRBV7-9 with TRBJ1-2, with a weak D call TRBD1 (5 bases). The germline CDR1 and CDR2 sequences are SEHNR and FQNEAQ (reference sequence). The length of the CDR3 is 14 residues. V lost 5 bases and J lost 7, with 17 bases in between. CDR3 in DNA: TGTGCCAGCAGCCCCCGGCAGGGCCTCACTGGCTACACCTTC. Protein sequence: CASSPRQGLTGYTF.

J is TRBJ1-4 and V is TRBV19; 7 bases match TRBD1. Germline V CDR1 and CDR2: LNHDA, SQIVND (reference sequence). The CDR3 is 14 residues long. V was pared by 5 bases and J by 7 bases, with 7 bases of the junction left unmatched. CDR3: CASSPQGSGEKLFF. The CDR3 DNA is TGTGCCAGTAGTCCACAGGGGAGCGGTGAAAAACTGTTTTTT. The complete variable domain, with remaining parts taken from reference TRBV19 and TRBJ1-4, reads DGGITQSPKYLFRKEGQNVTLSCEQNLNHDAMYWYRQDPGQGLRLIYYSQIVNDFQKGDIAEGYSVSREKKESFPLTVTSAQKNPTAFYLCASSPQGSGEKLFFGSGTQLSVL.

The V call is TRBV28, the J call TRBJ2-7; D gene ambiguous. CDR3 length: 11 amino acids. Germline V gene data show CDR1 as MDHEN and CDR2 as SYDVKM. The V gene lost 2 bases and the J gene lost 2 bases, with 1 base spanning the gap. CDR3 nucleotide sequence: TGTGCCAGCAGTTTAACCTACGAGCAGTACTTC. Translating gives CASSLTYEQYF.

The chain carries TRBV2 and TRBJ1-5; 12 nucleotides match TRBD1. CDR3 length: 17 residues. The ends lost 6 bases at V and 0 bases at J; junction bases unmatched: 6. CDR1 SNHLY and CDR2 FYNNEI come from the germline V gene. The CDR3 is CASRGTGGFYSNQPQHF. CDR3 DNA: TGTGCCAGCAGAGGGACAGGGGGCTTTTATAGCAATCAGCCCCAGCATTTT.

This clone appeared once. This chain joins TRBV6-5 and TRBJ1-6, with D perhaps matching TRBD1 (6 bases). V was shortened by 8 bases and J by 10 bases, with 21 bases between the two germline ends. CDR3 length equals 15 residues. The germline V gene encodes CDR1 MNHEY and CDR2 SVGAGI. CDR3 in amino acids: CASGQSLGGRSPLHF. The CDR3 DNA sequence: TGTGCCAGCGGCCAGTCCCTCGGGGGCAGATCACCCCTCCACTTT.

The V gene is TRBV2, the J gene TRBJ2-3; D uncertain. This CDR3 is built from 14 residues. The V gene lost 2 bases and the J gene lost 2 bases, with 8 bases spanning the gap. CDR1 and CDR2 (germline): SNHLY, FYNNEI. The chain's CDR3 is CASSESRNTDTQYF. CDR3 coding DNA: TGTGCCAGCAGTGAAAGCCGGAACACAGATACGCAGTATTTT.

This chain links TRBV7-2 with TRBJ2-3, with D tentatively TRBD2 (5 bases). The germline V gene has CDR1 SGHTA and CDR2 FQGNSA. The V end was cut by 5 bases, the J end by 4 bases, with 13 bases between. There are 14 residues in the CDR3. Here the CDR3 DNA reads TGTGCCAGCAGCCCCAAACGGGGTTCAGATACGCAGTATTTT. The encoded protein is CASSPKRGSDTQYF.